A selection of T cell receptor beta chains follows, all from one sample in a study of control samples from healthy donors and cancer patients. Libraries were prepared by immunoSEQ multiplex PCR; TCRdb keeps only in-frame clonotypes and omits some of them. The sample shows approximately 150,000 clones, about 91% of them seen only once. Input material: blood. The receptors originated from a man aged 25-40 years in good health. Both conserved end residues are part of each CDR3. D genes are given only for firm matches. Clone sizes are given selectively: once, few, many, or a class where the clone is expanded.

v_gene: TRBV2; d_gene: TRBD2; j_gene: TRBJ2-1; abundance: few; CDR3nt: TGTGCCAGCAGTGAAGCTATCGGACTAGGCATTGTTGAGCAGTTCTTC; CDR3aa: CASSEAIGLGIVEQFF
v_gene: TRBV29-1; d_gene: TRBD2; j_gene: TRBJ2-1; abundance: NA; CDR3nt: TGCAGCGTTGGGCGGGGGAACTACAATGAGCAGTTCTTC; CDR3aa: CSVGRGNYNEQFF
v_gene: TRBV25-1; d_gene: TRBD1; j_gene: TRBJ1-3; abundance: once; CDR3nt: TGTGCCAGCAGCCCGGGACAGAGGATTCCTGGAAACACCATATATTTT; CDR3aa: CASSPGQRIPGNTIYF
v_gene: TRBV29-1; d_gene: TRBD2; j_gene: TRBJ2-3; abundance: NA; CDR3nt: TGCAGCGTTGAACCTAGCGGGGTCACAGATACGCAGTATTTT; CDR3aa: CSVEPSGVTDTQYF
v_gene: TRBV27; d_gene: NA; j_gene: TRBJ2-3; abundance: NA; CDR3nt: TGTGCCAGCAGTGGTACAGGTAGCACAGATACGCAGTATTTT; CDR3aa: CASSGTGSTDTQYF
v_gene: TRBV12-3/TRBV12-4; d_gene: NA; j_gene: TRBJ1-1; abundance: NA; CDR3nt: TGTGCCAGCAGCGCAGGGGAGAACACTGAAGCTTTCTTT; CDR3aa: CASSAGENTEAFF
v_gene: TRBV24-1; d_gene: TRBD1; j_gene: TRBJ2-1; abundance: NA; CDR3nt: TGTGCCACCAGTAAACAGGGGTTCCACTCCTACAATGAGCAGTTCTTC; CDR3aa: CATSKQGFHSYNEQFF
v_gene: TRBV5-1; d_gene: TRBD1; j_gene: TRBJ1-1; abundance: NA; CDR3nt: TGCGCCAGCAGCTGGTCAACAGGGGGCACTGAAGCTTTCTTT; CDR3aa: CASSWSTGGTEAFF
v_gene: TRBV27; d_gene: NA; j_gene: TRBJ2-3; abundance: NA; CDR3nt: TGTGCCAGCAGCCCCCTCCGGGGGGCCCCCGGTATTACAGATACGCAGTATTTT; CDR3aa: CASSPLRGAPGITDTQYF
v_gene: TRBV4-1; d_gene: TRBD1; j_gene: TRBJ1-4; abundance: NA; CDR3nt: TGCGCCAGCAGCCAAGATACGTGGACAGGGGATGTGGCAACTAATGAAAAACTGTTTTTT; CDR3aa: CASSQDTWTGDVATNEKLFF
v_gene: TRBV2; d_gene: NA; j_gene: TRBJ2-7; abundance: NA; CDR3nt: TGTGCCAGCAGTGTGGACAGCTCCTACGAGCAGTACTTC; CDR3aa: CASSVDSSYEQYF
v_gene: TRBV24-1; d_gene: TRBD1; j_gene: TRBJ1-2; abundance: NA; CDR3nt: TGTGCCACCAGTGACTCGAATCCGGGACAGAGATTCTATGGCTACACCTTC; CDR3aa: CATSDSNPGQRFYGYTF
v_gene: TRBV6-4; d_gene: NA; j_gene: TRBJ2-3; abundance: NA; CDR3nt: TGTGCCAGCAGTGACGAGTGGGGCCACACAGATACGCAGTATTTT; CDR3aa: CASSDEWGHTDTQYF
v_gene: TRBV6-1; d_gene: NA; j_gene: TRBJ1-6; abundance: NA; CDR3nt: TGTGCCAGCAGTGAACGCAGGGGAAATTCACCCCTCCACTTT; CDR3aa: CASSERRGNSPLHF
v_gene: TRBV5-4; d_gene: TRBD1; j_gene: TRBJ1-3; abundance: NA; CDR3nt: TGTGCCAGCAGCGTAGACAGGGGTACTGGAAACACCATATATTTT; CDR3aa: CASSVDRGTGNTIYF
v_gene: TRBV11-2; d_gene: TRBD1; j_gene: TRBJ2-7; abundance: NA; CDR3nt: TGTGCCAGCAGCTTAGGGACAGGCCCTTACGAGCAGTACTTC; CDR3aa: CASSLGTGPYEQYF
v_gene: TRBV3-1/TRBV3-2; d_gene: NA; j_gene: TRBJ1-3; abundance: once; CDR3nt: TGTGCCAGCAGCCGGCGTCGAAGCAACTCTGGAAACACCATATATTTT; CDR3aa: CASSRRRSNSGNTIYF
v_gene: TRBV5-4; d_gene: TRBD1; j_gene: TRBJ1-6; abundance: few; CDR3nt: TGTGCCAGCAGCTTTCAGGGGGCGCAGGGTTCACCCCTCCACTTT; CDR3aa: CASSFQGAQGSPLHF
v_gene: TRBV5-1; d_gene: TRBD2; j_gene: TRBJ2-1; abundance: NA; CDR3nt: TGCGCCAGCAGCTTGAGACTAGCGGGGCACAATGAGCAGTTCTTC; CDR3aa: CASSLRLAGHNEQFF
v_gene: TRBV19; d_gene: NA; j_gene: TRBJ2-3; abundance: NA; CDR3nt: TGTGCCAGTAGTATGGGATTTAGCACAGATACGCAGTATTTT; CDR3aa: CASSMGFSTDTQYF
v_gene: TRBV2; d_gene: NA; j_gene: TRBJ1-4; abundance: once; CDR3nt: TGTGCCAGCAGGACGGAGAATGAAAAACTGTTTTTT; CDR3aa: CASRTENEKLFF
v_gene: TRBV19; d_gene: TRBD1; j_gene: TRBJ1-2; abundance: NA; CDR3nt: TGTGCCAGTAGCCTACAGGGGGCCGTATATGGCTACACCTTC; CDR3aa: CASSLQGAVYGYTF
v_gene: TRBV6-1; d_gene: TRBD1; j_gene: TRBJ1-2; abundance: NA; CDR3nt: TGTGCCAGCAGTGAACAGGGGGCCTACTATGGCTACACCTTC; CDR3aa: CASSEQGAYYGYTF
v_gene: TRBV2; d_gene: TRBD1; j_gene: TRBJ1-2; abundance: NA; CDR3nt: TGTGCCAGCAGTGAATTCATAAGCCGACGCGCAGGGGGCCGTGGGTATGGCTACACCTTC; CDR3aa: CASSEFISRRAGGRGYGYTF
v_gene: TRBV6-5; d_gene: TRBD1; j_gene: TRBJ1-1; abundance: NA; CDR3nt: TGTGCCAGCAGGCGGCAGGGGGCTAGGCATACTGAAGCTTTCTTT; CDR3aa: CASRRQGARHTEAFF
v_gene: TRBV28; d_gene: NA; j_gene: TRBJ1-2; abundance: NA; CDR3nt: TGTGCCAGCAGTTTAGAGACGGACTATGGCTACACCTTC; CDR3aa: CASSLETDYGYTF